These T cell receptor beta chains were read from a single sample in a study of T cells expressing NK-cell markers. TCRdb derives one entry per CDR3 protein from the 5' RACE reads, leaving out DNA. The sample totals a few hundred thousand distinct CDR3 sequences; its top ten clones hold around 0.42%. Sequenced: blood T cells: a sorted CD56 or NKG2C T cell subset, CD4+ or CD8+ T cells, or bulk PBMC T cells (not recorded which). Receptors originate from a man between 18 and 35 years old in good health. The CDR3 runs from the conserved cysteine through the conserved F or W.

TRBV24-1	TRBJ2-6	CATSDPQGAGANVLTF
TRBV18	TRBJ2-2	CASSPPLFYQNTGELFF
TRBV6-5	TRBJ1-2	CASSYPGEANYGYTF
TRBV20-1	TRBJ2-3	CSAAWRATDTQYF
TRBV7-2	TRBJ2-7	CASSLSRDGSYEQYF
TRBV6-1	TRBJ2-2	CASMATTGELFF
TRBV6-4	TRBJ1-5	CASSQREPQHF
TRBV15	TRBJ2-1	CATSSSRGTYNEQFF
TRBV20-1	TRBJ1-4	CSARDRASGSEKLFF
TRBV6-6	TRBJ2-5	CASRWGQETQYF
TRBV30	TRBJ2-7	CAWIPGTGQYEQYF
TRBV5-4	TRBJ2-2	CASSPWKGGRELFF
TRBV12-3/TRBV12-4	TRBJ1-3	CASSLLQSGNTIYF
TRBV15	TRBJ1-6	CATSRRGTLDSPLHF
TRBV7-9	TRBJ2-1	CASSPSGANEQFF
TRBV4-1	TRBJ2-3	CASSQDFPGGDTQYF